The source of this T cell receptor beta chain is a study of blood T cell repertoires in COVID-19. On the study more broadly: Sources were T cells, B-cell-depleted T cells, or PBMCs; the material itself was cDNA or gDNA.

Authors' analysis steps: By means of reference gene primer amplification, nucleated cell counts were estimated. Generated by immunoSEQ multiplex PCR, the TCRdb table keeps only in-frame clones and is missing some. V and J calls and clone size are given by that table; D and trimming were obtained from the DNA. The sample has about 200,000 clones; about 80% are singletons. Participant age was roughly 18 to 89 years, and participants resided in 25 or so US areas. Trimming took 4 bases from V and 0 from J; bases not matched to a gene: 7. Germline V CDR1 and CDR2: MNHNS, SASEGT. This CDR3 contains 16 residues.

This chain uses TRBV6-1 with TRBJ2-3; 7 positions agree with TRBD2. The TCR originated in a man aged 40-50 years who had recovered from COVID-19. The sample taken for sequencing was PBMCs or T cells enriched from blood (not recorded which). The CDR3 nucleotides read TGTGCCAGCAGTGCCCCGGCGGGAGTTAGCACAGATACGCAGTATTTT. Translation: CASSAPAGVSTDTQYF.